The 30 T cell receptor beta chains presented below share a single source sample, sequenced in a study of blood T cell repertoires in COVID-19. TCRdb's table, derived via immunoSEQ multiplex PCR, lists solely in-frame clones and lacks some. The sample has tens of thousands of clones; roughly 82% are singletons. Sequenced sample: peripheral blood. The origin of the receptors is a woman aged 80 or older with acute or convalescent COVID-19.

The chain links TRBV11-2 to TRBJ2-1; no clear D gene. Germline V gene lookup returns CDR1 SGHAT and CDR2 FQNNGV. Deletions cut 3 bases from V and 6 bases from J, with 6 bases between. The CDR3 is 12 amino acids. CDR3 protein: CASSFSRNEQFF. The CDR3, as DNA: TGTGCCAGCAGCTTTTCCCGCAATGAGCAGTTCTTC.

The count of this clone is one. The chain links TRBV7-8 to TRBJ2-1; D remains ambiguous. V was trimmed by 1 base and J by 6 bases, leaving 4 bases between them. This CDR3 has 12 amino acids. Germline CDR1 reads SGHVS; CDR2 reads FQNEAQ. The CDR3 nucleotides read TGTGCCAGCAGCTTAGTCTTCAATGAGCAGTTCTTC. Protein: CASSLVFNEQFF.

The chain carries TRBV10-3 and TRBJ2-1; 8 bases are shared with TRBD1. Germline V gives CDR1 ENHRY, CDR2 SYGVKD. This CDR3 has 13 residues. With V trimmed by 2 bases and J by 8 bases, 2 bases remained unmatched. CDR3 amino acids: CAISEDRGYEQFF. DNA for the CDR3: TGTGCCATCAGTGAGGACAGGGGCTATGAGCAGTTCTTC.

This clone was seen just once. The sample holds other DNA sequences that translate to the same CDR3. The V gene is TRBV7-9, the J gene TRBJ2-5; 8 bases agree with TRBD2. CDR1 and CDR2 from the germline V gene are SEHNR and FQNEAQ (reference sequence). Trimming cost V 2 bases and J 5 bases; bases outside gene matches: 13. This CDR3 is built from 17 residues. CDR3 residues: CASSLRGRGGPTETQYF. The CDR3 coding sequence is TGTGCCAGCAGCTTAAGGGGCCGGGGGGGCCCGACCGAGACCCAGTACTTC.

The chain links TRBV18 to TRBJ1-5; TRBD1 matches 8 bases. Germline loops: CDR1 KGHSH, CDR2 LQKENI. The CDR3 spans 15 residues. V trimming: 4 bases; J trimming: 6 bases; junction bases outside the gene matches: 8. The CDR3 protein is CASSRDRGQGQPQHF. CDR3 in DNA: TGTGCCAGCTCACGCGACAGGGGTCAGGGTCAGCCCCAGCATTTT.

The chain links TRBV30 to TRBJ2-2; TRBD2 matches at 11 bases. The CDR3 covers 16 residues. The germline V gene has CDR1 GTSNPN and CDR2 SVGIG (reference sequence). Trimming at V came to 1 base and at J to 4 bases, leaving 5 bases not matched to a gene. The CDR3 region is CAWSALSGRATGELFF. The CDR3 region has the DNA TGTGCCTGGAGTGCCCTTAGCGGGAGGGCCACCGGGGAGCTGTTTTTT.

The chain employs TRBV30 and TRBJ2-2, with D perhaps matching TRBD2 (6 bases). The ends were cut back, 2 bases at V and 5 bases at J, with 12 bases in the middle. CDR1 is GTSNPN, CDR2 SVGIG, per germline (reference sequence). This CDR3 has 14 amino acids. In DNA, the CDR3 is TGTGCCTGGAGTTGGGGGAGCGGGACCGGGGAGCTGTTTTTT. Protein sequence: CAWSWGSGTGELFF. Looking up the rest from reference TRBV30 and TRBJ2-2 gives the full variable domain: SQTIHQWPATLVQPVGSPLSLECTVEGTSNPNLYWYRQAAGRGLQLLFYSVGIGQISSEVPQNLSASRPQDRQFILSSKKLLLSDSGFYLCAWSWGSGTGELFFGEGSRLTVL.

In this sample, this clone turned up a few times. The chain uses TRBV7-6 and TRBJ1-5; 8 nucleotides agree with TRBD1. The CDR3 runs 15 residues. Trimming took 1 base from V and 6 from J; bases not matched to a gene: 5. CDR1 and CDR2 (germline): SGHVS, FNYEAQ. This chain's CDR3 is CASSLGTGGSQPQHF. The CDR3 coding sequence is TGTGCCAGCAGCTTAGGTACAGGGGGAAGTCAGCCCCAGCATTTT. Looking up the rest from reference TRBV7-6 and TRBJ1-5 gives the full variable domain: GAGVSQSPRYKVTKRGQDVALRCDPISGHVSLYWYRQALGQGPEFLTYFNYEAQQDKSGLPNDRFSAERPEGSISTLTIQRTEQRDSAMYRCASSLGTGGSQPQHFGDGTRLSIL.

V is TRBV9 and J is TRBJ1-3; possibly TRBD1 for D (5 bases). This CDR3 has 14 residues. Trimming left V 1 base short and J 1 base short, with 6 bases between. Germline-derived CDR1 and CDR2 are SGDLS and YYNGEE. This CDR3 is CASSVQGSGNTIYF. CDR3 DNA: TGTGCCAGCAGCGTACAGGGTTCTGGAAACACCATATATTTT.

This chain connects TRBV7-2 to TRBJ2-3; 7 bases line up with TRBD2. There are 16 residues in the CDR3. Germline values: CDR1 SGHTA, CDR2 FQGNSA. J lost 1 base, V lost 1 base, and 5 bases had no gene match. As DNA, the CDR3 is TGTGCCAGCAGCTTAGGACCCAGCGGGGGCACAGATACGCAGTATTTT. Its translation: CASSLGPSGGTDTQYF.

V and J are TRBV1 and TRBJ2-1; the D call of TRBD2 is as the table states it, not checked on the DNA. TRBV1 is classified as a pseudogene. This CDR3 region has 16 residues. The CDR3 region is CTVYPKLAGGLKEQFF. The CDR3 region has the DNA TGCACCGTTTATCCCAAACTAGCGGGAGGCCTGAAAGAGCAGTTCTTC.

The J gene is TRBJ1-2, the V gene TRBV19; 8 bases line up with TRBD1. CDR1 and CDR2 (germline): LNHDA, SQIVND (reference sequence). Trimming cost V 11 bases and J 4 bases; bases outside gene matches: 9. This CDR3 is 13 amino acids long. In DNA form, the CDR3 reads TGTGCCGCCTCACCAGGGGGCGGCTATGGCTACACCTTC. The encoded protein is CAASPGGGYGYTF. Looking up the rest from reference TRBV19 and TRBJ1-2 gives the full variable domain: DGGITQSPKYLFRKEGQNVTLSCEQNLNHDAMYWYRQDPGQGLRLIYYSQIVNDFQKGDIAEGYSVSREKKESFPLTVTSAQKNPTAFYLCAASPGGGYGYTFGSGTRLTVV.

This chain uses TRBV19 with TRBJ1-1; TRBD1 is a possible D gene (5 bases). The CDR3 has 14 amino acids. V lost 10 bases and J lost 7, with 22 bases in between. Germline assignment: CDR1 LNHDA and CDR2 SQIVND (reference sequence). DNA of the CDR3: TGTGCCATCTACCAACCAGGAAGGACAAATGAAGCTTTCTTT. This codes for CAIYQPGRTNEAFF.

This sequence joins TRBV10-2 and TRBJ2-5; 9 bases map to TRBD2. The CDR3 is 15 amino acids. The junction had 7 bases not matched to a gene; V was cut back by 3 bases and J by 5 bases. Germline V gene data show CDR1 as WSHSY and CDR2 as SAAADI. CDR3 in DNA: TGCGCCAGCAGTGATTCGGCGGGGGGGAGGGAGACCCAGTACTTC. Translated, it gives CASSDSAGGRETQYF.

V and J are TRBV5-1 and TRBJ2-5, with TRBD2 matching 8 bases. This CDR3 comprises 14 residues. Germline V gives CDR1 SGHRS, CDR2 YFSETQ. V trimming: 4 bases; J trimming: 7 bases; junction bases outside the gene matches: 9. The CDR3 here is CASSPMTSVGTQYF. The CDR3 bases are TGCGCCAGCAGCCCGATGACTAGCGTGGGGACCCAGTACTTC.

The chain combines TRBV5-1 with TRBJ2-3, with 8 bases aligning to TRBD2. The CDR3 sequence is 14 residues long. V gave up 2 bases and J gave up 1 base; unmatched junction bases: 0. The V gene's germline CDR1 is SGHRS and CDR2 YFSETQ. CDR3: CASSFSGGTDTQYF. The CDR3 nucleotides read TGCGCCAGCAGCTTTAGCGGGGGCACAGATACGCAGTATTTT.

This sequence joins TRBV5-8 and TRBJ2-1; maybe TRBD1 (8 bases). The V end lost 6 bases, the J end lost 10 bases, and 23 bases lay between the germline ends. The CDR3 covers 15 residues. From germline, CDR1 is SGHTS and CDR2 YDEGEE. This CDR3 is CASNLHRGTTKEQFF. CDR3 coding DNA: TGTGCCAGCAACCTTCACAGGGGGACTACAAAGGAGCAGTTCTTC. Looking up the rest from reference TRBV5-8 and TRBJ2-1 gives the full variable domain: EAGVTQSPTHLIKTRGQQATLRCSPISGHTSVYWYQQALGLGLQFLLWYDEGEERNRGNFPPRFSGRQFPNYSSELNVNALELEDSALYLCASNLHRGTTKEQFFGPGTRLTVL.

The chain links TRBV5-1 to TRBJ2-1; 10 nucleotides align to TRBD2. The CDR3 contains 17 residues. The J segment lost 7 bases and the V segment lost 2 bases, leaving 12 bases of the junction unmatched. Looked up from germline, CDR1 is SGHRS and CDR2 is YFSETQ. In nucleotides, the CDR3 is TGCGCCAGCAGCTTAAGGGGGAATGGACTAGCGGTTAATGAGCAGTTCTTC. This sequence encodes CASSLRGNGLAVNEQFF.

The gene calls are TRBV27 and TRBJ2-7, with D possibly matching TRBD2 (6 bases). CDR1 and CDR2 (germline): MNHEY, SMNVEV (reference sequence). The CDR3 totals 12 residues. The ends were cut back, 3 bases at V and 4 bases at J, with 7 bases in the middle. The CDR3 DNA is TGTGCCAGCAGTTTTGGGGGGTACGAGCAGTACTTC. It is translated as CASSFGGYEQYF.

The V call is TRBV7-9, the J call TRBJ1-1; unclear D gene. This CDR3 is built from 13 residues. The germline CDR1 and CDR2 sequences are SEHNR and FQNEAQ (reference sequence). V was cut by 10 bases and J by 0 bases, with 12 bases left in between. Here the CDR3 reads CANSVQVNTEAFF. CDR3 nucleotide sequence: TGTGCCAACTCCGTCCAGGTGAACACTGAAGCTTTCTTT.

This chain joins TRBV6-4 and TRBJ2-3; 14 nucleotides line up with TRBD2. This CDR3 is built from 15 residues. Trimming took 6 bases from V and 4 from J; bases not matched to a gene: 3. In germline, CDR1 is MRHNA, CDR2 SNTAGT. The CDR3 DNA reads as TGTGCCAGCAGCCCGACTAGCGGGGGGGCAGATACGCAGTATTTT. This encodes CASSPTSGGADTQYF.

The rearrangement links TRBV19 to TRBJ1-2; tentatively, D is TRBD1 (6 bases). From germline, CDR1 is LNHDA and CDR2 SQIVND (reference sequence). Trimming shortened V by 10 bases and J by 2 bases, and 17 bases separated the two germline ends. This CDR3 region has 14 residues. The DNA for the CDR3 is TGTGCCACCGAAAATGACAGGCCCAACTATGGCTACACCTTC. Its protein is CATENDRPNYGYTF. Full variable domain (outside the CDR3, taken from reference TRBV19 and TRBJ1-2): DGGITQSPKYLFRKEGQNVTLSCEQNLNHDAMYWYRQDPGQGLRLIYYSQIVNDFQKGDIAEGYSVSREKKESFPLTVTSAQKNPTAFYLCATENDRPNYGYTFGSGTRLTVV.

The rearrangement links TRBV15 to TRBJ1-1, with D hard to call. The CDR3 sequence is 16 residues long. V dropped 0 bases and J dropped 4 bases, with 15 bases sitting between them. Germline loops: CDR1 LNHNV, CDR2 YYDKDF (reference sequence). Here the CDR3 reads CATSRDRAAVSTEAFF. CDR3 nucleotides: TGTGCCACCAGCAGAGATCGAGCGGCCGTAAGCACTGAAGCTTTCTTT.

The V call is TRBV21-1, the J call TRBJ2-5; the D segment call TRBD2 is taken from the table without a DNA check. TRBV21-1 is an annotated pseudogene. The CDR3 is 13 amino acids. The CDR3 region is CASRLGAKETQYF. Here the CDR3 DNA reads TGTGCCAGCAGGTTGGGAGCCAAGGAGACCCAGTACTTC.

The V and J genes are TRBV2 and TRBJ1-2, with D tentatively TRBD1 (5 bases). V was trimmed by 6 bases and J by 5 bases, leaving 19 bases between them. CDR1 is SNHLY and CDR2 is FYNNEI in the germline V gene. This CDR3 spans 15 amino acids. The CDR3 nucleotides read TGTGCCAGCAGGGGACTAGGTGGGGCCGAGTATGGCTACACCTTC. Its protein product is CASRGLGGAEYGYTF.

As DNA, the CDR3 is TGTGCTAGTGGTTTGGGGACTGCGGGGGACACTGAAGCTTTCTTT. The encoded protein is CASGLGTAGDTEAFF. This chain connects TRBV12-5 to TRBJ1-1, with D maybe TRBD1 (5 bases). Germline loops: CDR1 LGHNT, CDR2 FRNRAP. V was pared by 1 base and J by 3 bases, with 12 bases between. CDR3 length: 15 residues.

The chain uses TRBV5-4 and TRBJ2-5; 8 positions agree with TRBD1. The CDR3 has 17 amino acids. Germline CDR1 is SGHNT and CDR2 is YYREEE (reference sequence). V was clipped by 4 bases and J by 2 bases; unmatched bases: 13. The CDR3 region is CASSDGQGRGLQETQYF. The CDR3 DNA reads as TGTGCCAGCAGCGATGGACAGGGAAGGGGCCTTCAAGAGACCCAGTACTTC.

This clone was picked up one time. This rearrangement joins TRBV7-9 to TRBJ2-1, with 8 bases that match TRBD2. Per germline, CDR1 SEHNR and CDR2 FQNEAQ (reference sequence). V shed 5 bases and J 5 bases; nucleotides not matched to a gene: 11. CDR3 length: 16 amino acids. The CDR3 DNA reads as TGTGCCAGCAGCCCCGGCAGACTAGCGTGGGACAATGAGCAGTTCTTC. Translation: CASSPGRLAWDNEQFF.

Of note for this clone: A junction end diverges from the germline sequence, so it may reflect a read error. V is TRBV4-2 and J is TRBJ1-5; D uncertain. Germline V gene lookup returns CDR1 LGHNA and CDR2 YNFKEQ. This CDR3 has 16 amino acids. Here the CDR3 reads CASSQDGSGSDQPQHF. CDR3 coding DNA: TGTGCCAGCAGCCAAGATGGGTCAGGTAGCGATCAGCCCCAGCATTTT.

The chain links TRBV9 to TRBJ2-3, with D unresolved. The germline CDR1 and CDR2 sequences are SGDLS and YYNGEE. V dropped 0 bases and J dropped 2 bases, with 7 bases sitting between them. The CDR3 runs to 14 residues. The CDR3 DNA is TGTGCCAGCAGCGTAGAGCATCACACAGATACGCAGTATTTT. This gives the protein CASSVEHHTDTQYF.